The 21 T cell receptor beta chains below come from one sample, sequenced in a study of vaccination and CD4 T cells after COVID-19. Scientists ran DNA taken from cultured CD4+ T cells through the Oncomine TCR Beta short-read assay for sequencing. TCRdb recomputed calls from the PCR reads with MiXCR, one row per CDR3 protein. The sample includes some 11,000 distinct CDR3 sequences, 25% to 40% of them seen just once. These TCRs are of unknown antigen specificity. Treatment of the sample: approximately nine-day PBMC culture with coronavirus spike peptide pools or control peptides (ViraFEST assay). This sample comprised CD4+ T cells from blood, cultured in vitro, obtained after SARS-CoV-2 vaccination. The receptors come from a human donor who had recovered from COVID-19.

A single count supports this clonotype. The chain has TRBV19 and TRBJ2-7; the D call may be TRBD1 or TRBD2 (5 bases each). V lost 3 bases and J lost 4, with 13 bases in between. The germline V gene has CDR1 LNHDA and CDR2 SQIVND (reference sequence). CDR3 length: 14 amino acids. CDR3 in amino acids: CASSINEGPYEQYF. The CDR3 DNA reads TGTGCCAGTAGTATCAACGAGGGGCCTTACGAGCAGTACTTC.

The V call is TRBV7-9, the J call TRBJ2-6, with TRBD2 matching 9 bases. Trimming cost V 5 bases and J 0 bases; bases outside gene matches: 14. This CDR3 is 20 amino acids long. CDR1 and CDR2 (germline): SEHNR, FQNEAQ (reference sequence). CDR3 amino acids: CASSPPLKLAGLSGANVLTF. Here the CDR3 DNA reads TGTGCCAGCAGCCCTCCTTTGAAACTAGCGGGCCTCTCTGGGGCCAACGTCCTGACTTTC.

The chain combines TRBV20-1 with TRBJ2-1; TRBD1 aligns across 7 bases. Per the germline V gene, CDR1 is DFQATT and CDR2 is SNEGSKA (reference sequence). CDR3 length: 14 amino acids. The J segment lost 9 bases and the V segment lost 1 base, leaving 9 bases of the junction unmatched. The CDR3 DNA sequence: TGCAGTGCTAGAGTTTACAGGGGAACGGCTGAGCAGTTCTTC. It is translated as CSARVYRGTAEQFF.

For this clonotype: At one end the junction does not follow the germline gene, possibly because of a read error. The V and J genes are TRBV28 and TRBJ2-1, with D perhaps TRBD1 (6 bases). The CDR3 totals 12 residues. The V gene's germline CDR1 is MDHEN and CDR2 SYDVKM. This CDR3 is CASSFKPTGQDF. In nucleotides, the CDR3 is TGTGCCAGCAGTTTCAAACCCACGGGACAAGACTTC.

The chain employs TRBV5-6 and TRBJ1-1; 9 positions match TRBD1. Germline CDR1 is SGHDT and CDR2 is YYEEEE. The trim removed 2 bases at V and 6 bases at J, leaving 2 bases unmatched. The CDR3 is 13 amino acids. CDR3 in amino acids: CASSFTGGPEAFF. CDR3 nucleotides: TGTGCCAGCAGCTTCACAGGGGGCCCTGAAGCTTTCTTT.

This clonotype was detected only a few times. This CDR3 is CASSLVRGTSDEQFF. The CDR3 region has the DNA TGTGCCAGCAGCTTAGTGCGGGGGACTTCGGATGAGCAGTTCTTC. The chain uses TRBV11-2 and TRBJ2-1; 7 bases are shared with TRBD2. This CDR3 has 15 amino acids. V dropped 1 base and J dropped 8; count of bases not matched to a gene: 8. CDR1 and CDR2 (germline): SGHAT, FQNNGV.

Details on this clonotype: The CDR3 does not close with the conserved phenylalanine or tryptophan, likely indicating a read error. The chain links TRBV6-1 to TRBJ1-2; D possibly corresponds to TRBD1 (6 bases). The CDR3 length is 14 residues. V was clipped by 5 bases and J by 6 bases, with 16 bases between them. Per germline, CDR1 MNHNS and CDR2 SASEGT. The CDR3 sequence: CASSLLRQEDGYTI. The CDR3 coding sequence is TGTGCCAGCAGTCTGCTCCGACAGGAGGATGGCTACACCATC.

The J gene is TRBJ2-7, the V gene TRBV7-2, with D perhaps TRBD1 (5 bases). V lost 6 bases to trimming and J lost 0 bases, with 18 bases between them. The CDR3 loop spans 16 amino acids. Germline CDR1 and CDR2: SGHTA and FQGNSA. This CDR3 is CASRPVGRVSSYEQYF. The CDR3, as DNA: TGTGCCAGCAGGCCCGTGGGCAGGGTATCCTCCTACGAGCAGTACTTC.

There are a few counts of this clonotype. The chain uses TRBV7-9 and TRBJ2-3, with 11 bases lining up with TRBD2. The CDR3 contains 17 residues. The V gene's germline CDR1 is SEHNR and CDR2 FQNEAQ (reference sequence). The J segment lost 0 bases and the V segment lost 5 bases, leaving 7 bases of the junction unmatched. CDR3 amino acids: CASSPRTSGPSTDTQYF. The CDR3 DNA is TGTGCCAGCAGCCCCCGGACTAGCGGGCCTAGCACAGATACGCAGTATTTT. Together with reference TRBV7-9 and TRBJ2-3, the CDR3 gives the full variable domain: DTGVSQNPRHKITKRGQNVTFRCDPISEHNRLYWYRQTLGQGPEFLTYFQNEAQLEKSRLLSDRFSAERPKGSFSTLEIQRTEQGDSAMYLCASSPRTSGPSTDTQYFGPGTRLTVL.

A word on this clonotype: In this CDR3 the conserved last residue, phenylalanine or tryptophan, is missing, so a read error is likely. The chain joins TRBV7-9 to TRBJ2-3; 11 bases agree with TRBD1. The CDR3 is 18 amino acids. J was trimmed by 4 bases and V by 5 bases; bases with no gene match: 14. The V gene's germline CDR1 is SEHNR and CDR2 FQNEAQ (reference sequence). CDR3 nucleotides: TGTGCCAGCAGCGACTGGACAGGGGGCAAGGTTATCGCAGATACGCAGTATTAT. Protein sequence: CASSDWTGGKVIADTQYY.

This clonotype has a single count. The chain uses TRBV30 and TRBJ1-5; D not certain. The V gene lost 3 bases and the J gene lost 7 bases, with 13 bases spanning the gap. CDR1 is GTSNPN, CDR2 SVGIG, per germline (reference sequence). This CDR3 comprises 13 residues. CDR3 bases: TGTGCCTGGAGCGAGACTCTGGCACAGCCCCAGCATTTT. Amino acid sequence: CAWSETLAQPQHF.

V and J are TRBV6-5 and TRBJ1-2; D unresolved. V lost 0 bases, J lost 0 bases, and 5 bases lay in between. Germline CDR1 is MNHEY and CDR2 is SVGAGI. This CDR3 comprises 14 residues. This CDR3 reads CASSYSQTNYGYTF. CDR3 DNA sequence: TGTGCCAGCAGTTACTCGCAGACTAACTATGGCTACACCTTC.

The V call is TRBV30, the J call TRBJ1-2; D uncertain. CDR3 size: 13 residues. V dropped 5 bases and J dropped 0 bases, with 10 bases sitting between them. Germline loops: CDR1 GTSNPN, CDR2 SVGIG (reference sequence). The CDR3 DNA sequence: TGTGCCTGGGCCAACCTGGCTAACTATGGCTACACCTTC. Encoded protein: CAWANLANYGYTF.

This sequence joins TRBV11-3 and TRBJ2-7; a possible D gene is TRBD2 (5 bases). The CDR3 runs to 13 residues. The germline V gene has CDR1 SGHNT and CDR2 YENEEA. Trimming stripped 5 bases from V and 0 bases from J, with 8 bases between. CDR3: CASSGEYSYEQYF. In nucleotides, the CDR3 is TGTGCCAGCAGCGGGGAGTACTCCTACGAGCAGTACTTC.

This clonotype was observed a single time. The chain has TRBV2 and TRBJ2-5; possibly TRBD1 or TRBD2 for D (5 bases each). The CDR3 runs to 12 residues. Germline CDR1 SNHLY, CDR2 FYNNEI. V was clipped by 6 bases and J by 13 bases, with 18 bases between them. The chain's CDR3 is CASRRHSEGLYF. CDR3 bases: TGTGCCAGCAGACGTCACTCCGAGGGGCTGTACTTC.

CDR3 sequence: CASSDRDSHYGYTF. For the CDR3, the DNA is TGCGCCAGCAGTGATCGGGACAGCCACTATGGCTACACCTTC. This chain joins TRBV10-2 and TRBJ1-2, with 7 bases fitting TRBD1. Germline lookup yields CDR1 WSHSY and CDR2 SAAADI. CDR3 size: 14 residues. J was trimmed by 3 bases and V by 3 bases; bases with no gene match: 4.

The chain couples TRBV20-1 to TRBJ2-1; no definite D call. This CDR3 is 11 amino acids long. CDR1 is DFQATT and CDR2 is SNEGSKA in the germline V gene (reference sequence). The V end lost 5 bases, the J end lost 4 bases, and 6 bases lay between the germline ends. DNA of the CDR3: TGCAGTGCTCTTTATTACAATGAGCAGTTCTTC. Translation gives CSALYYNEQFF.

The table lists this clonotype with a few counts. The V call is TRBV11-2, the J call TRBJ2-5, with a weak D call TRBD1 (7 bases). Germline V lookup: CDR1 SGHAT, CDR2 FQNNGV. The length of the CDR3 is 15 residues. Trimming shortened V by 1 base and J by 3 bases, and 12 bases separated the two germline ends. CDR3 DNA sequence: TGTGCCAGCAGCTTAGGGAGGGGGCGAGAAGAGACCCAGTACTTC. This sequence encodes CASSLGRGREETQYF.

This clonotype was observed a few times. The DNA of the CDR3 is TGCAGTGCTAAAAAAAGGCACCTGAACACTGAAGCTTTCTTT. Amino acid sequence: CSAKKRHLNTEAFF. This chain joins TRBV20-1 and TRBJ1-1; D gene unclear. The CDR3 runs to 14 residues. V was trimmed by 4 bases and J by 0 bases, leaving 12 bases between them. Germline V lookup: CDR1 DFQATT, CDR2 SNEGSKA (reference sequence).

The chain recombines TRBV11-2 with TRBJ2-7, with D possibly being TRBD2 (6 bases). CDR3 size: 14 residues. The germline CDR1 and CDR2 sequences are SGHAT and FQNNGV. Between the trimmed V and J ends, which lost 4 bases and 2 bases, there was a span of 12 bases. In DNA form, the CDR3 reads TGTGCCAGCAGCTCCCTAGCGTCGACCTACGAGCAGTACTTC. This translates into CASSSLASTYEQYF.

This clonotype was found a few times. The chain has TRBV28 and TRBJ1-2; TRBD1 agrees at 9 bases. This CDR3 is built from 17 residues. Per germline, CDR1 MDHEN and CDR2 SYDVKM. V lost 5 bases to trimming and J lost 5 bases; unmatched junction nucleotides: 15. CDR3 sequence: CASSATGGQTTLYGYTF. CDR3 DNA sequence: TGTGCCAGCAGTGCAACAGGGGGCCAAACTACTCTATATGGCTACACCTTC.